The next 18 T cell receptor beta chains were all read from a single sample in a study of radiation and T cells in renal cell carcinoma. TCRdb's table, derived via immunoSEQ multiplex PCR, lists solely in-frame clones and lacks some. The sample lists under 25,000 clones; approximately 80% were seen once. Time point in this sample: baseline pretreatment blood. Treatment here: 15 Gy SBRT to primary tumor, nephrectomy 4 weeks later. Sample: blood, taken from a patient whose treatment included radiotherapy and nephrectomy. All receptors derive from a man between 60 and 75 years old with renal cell carcinoma.

The chain couples TRBV27 to TRBJ2-1, with 10 bases identical to TRBD2. Germline CDR1 and CDR2: MNHEY and SMNVEV (reference sequence). The CDR3 loop spans 16 amino acids. Germline trimming cut 2 bases from V and 4 bases from J; bases unmatched to any gene: 5. The CDR3, as DNA: TGTGCCAGCAGTTTAGGCGGACTAGCGGTTTACAATGAGCAGTTCTTC. As protein: CASSLGGLAVYNEQFF.

The chain combines TRBV20-1 with TRBJ2-1, with D perhaps being TRBD1 or TRBD2 (5 bases each). The V gene lost 5 bases and the J gene lost 14 bases, with 16 bases spanning the gap. The CDR3 has 11 residues. CDR1 DFQATT and CDR2 SNEGSKA come from the germline V gene (reference sequence). The CDR3 DNA is TGCAGTGCTGGAACCCGGGGCACAGAGTTCTTC. Translating gives CSAGTRGTEFF.

The rearrangement uses TRBV2 and TRBJ2-7; tentative D call: TRBD2 (5 bases). This CDR3 comprises 13 residues. V was trimmed by 8 bases and J by 2 bases, leaving 13 bases between them. CDR1 SNHLY and CDR2 FYNNEI come from the germline V gene. The CDR3 protein is CASLKAGPYEQYF. CDR3 in DNA: TGTGCCAGCCTGAAGGCGGGCCCCTACGAGCAGTACTTC.

CDR3: CASSGSNRGRYEQYF. The CDR3 DNA is TGTGCCAGCAGTGGCTCAAACAGGGGAAGGTACGAGCAGTACTTC. V gene TRBV25-1 combines with J gene TRBJ2-7, with 7 bases aligning to TRBD1. This CDR3 region has 15 residues. Per germline, CDR1 MGHDK and CDR2 SYGVNS. V shed 4 bases, J shed 4 bases, and the junction held 10 bases outside the gene matches.

As DNA, the CDR3 is TGTGCCAGCAGTCCCATACAGAGGGTGTACAATGAGCAGTTCTTC. This sequence encodes CASSPIQRVYNEQFF. The chain links TRBV28 to TRBJ2-1; tentatively, D is TRBD2 (5 bases). Trimming shortened V by 5 bases and J by 4 bases, and 15 bases separated the two germline ends. Looked up from germline, CDR1 is MDHEN and CDR2 is SYDVKM. The CDR3 totals 15 residues.

A single count supports this clone. The chain recombines TRBV12-2 with TRBJ2-5; the tabulated D call, TRBD1, remains unverified against the DNA. TRBV12-2 is a pseudogene. There are 15 residues in the CDR3. The CDR3 protein is CASRLGQDGWETQYF. Written as DNA, the CDR3 is TGTGCAAGTCGCTTGGGACAGGATGGTTGGGAGACCCAGTACTTC.

This clone showed up just a few times. The V gene is TRBV4-3, the J gene TRBJ1-1; 9 bases agree with TRBD1. CDR3 length: 11 amino acids. V dropped 6 bases and J dropped 7; count of bases not matched to a gene: 0. Looked up from germline, CDR1 is LGHNA and CDR2 is YSLEER. The CDR3 DNA sequence: TGCGCCAGCAGGGACAGGGGTGAAGCTTTCTTT. This translates into CASRDRGEAFF.

The rearrangement joins TRBV7-8 to TRBJ2-2; D tentatively fits TRBD1 or TRBD2 (5 bases each). CDR1 SGHVS and CDR2 FQNEAQ come from the germline V gene. Trimming removed 6 bases at V and 7 bases at J, with 21 bases between. The CDR3 has 16 amino acids. The CDR3 loop is CASSPDPGQWVGELFF. The DNA of the CDR3 is TGTGCCAGCAGTCCTGACCCGGGGCAATGGGTCGGGGAGCTGTTTTTT.

This chain links TRBV6-5 with TRBJ2-3; unclear D gene. CDR3 length: 12 amino acids. Germline CDR1 is MNHEY and CDR2 is SVGAGI. V gave up 0 bases and J gave up 7 bases, with 5 bases separating them. The CDR3, as DNA: TGTGCCAGCAGTTACTCAGGGAATACGCAGTATTTT. This encodes CASSYSGNTQYF.

V usage is TRBV7-8 and J usage is TRBJ2-5, with TRBD1 identical over 8 bases. The germline V gene has CDR1 SGHVS and CDR2 FQNEAQ. The CDR3 totals 16 residues. Losses at the gene ends were 5 bases for V and 0 bases for J; bases not matched to a gene: 8. The CDR3 region is CASSKWTGKNQETQYF. Written as DNA, the CDR3 is TGTGCCAGCAGCAAATGGACAGGGAAAAACCAAGAGACCCAGTACTTC.

CDR3 coding DNA: TGCGCCAGCAGCCAAGGGAACGGGGACAGACCCTACGAGCAGTACTTC. Translating it yields CASSQGNGDRPYEQYF. The V call is TRBV4-3, the J call TRBJ2-7; 7 bases agree with TRBD1. Germline CDR1 and CDR2: LGHNA and YSLEER. The CDR3 has 16 amino acids. Trimming removed 1 base from V and 2 bases from J; junction bases left unmatched: 8.

The V gene is TRBV30, the J gene TRBJ1-3, with D perhaps matching TRBD1 (5 bases). The CDR3 sequence is 16 residues long. With 7 bases removed from V and 4 bases from J, the gap between germline ends came to 23 bases. Germline CDR1 reads GTSNPN; CDR2 reads SVGIG (reference sequence). The CDR3 bases are TGTGCCTCCCATGGAACCGGGGGTCTAATCGGAAACACCATATATTTT. This translates into CASHGTGGLIGNTIYF.

This CDR3 is CASSSHNPGQPQHF. CDR3 nucleotide sequence: TGTGCCAGCAGTTCTCACAACCCAGGTCAGCCCCAGCATTTT. The rearrangement links TRBV27 to TRBJ1-5; no reliable D call. V was pared by 4 bases and J by 6 bases, with 13 bases between. The CDR3 has 14 residues. Per the germline V gene, CDR1 is MNHEY and CDR2 is SMNVEV (reference sequence).

The chain uses TRBV20-1 and TRBJ1-5; the D gene is possibly TRBD1 (5 bases). V lost 6 bases and J lost 11, with 14 bases in between. Germline V gives CDR1 DFQATT, CDR2 SNEGSKA (reference sequence). The CDR3 is 11 residues long. Here the CDR3 reads CSAFQGLSQHF. The DNA of the CDR3 is TGCAGTGCCTTTCAGGGCCTGTCCCAGCATTTT.

The V and J genes are TRBV2 and TRBJ1-5, with D unclear. The CDR3 loop spans 14 amino acids. Germline V lookup: CDR1 SNHLY, CDR2 FYNNEI. V lost 3 bases, J lost 7 bases, and 13 bases lay in between. CDR3 sequence reads: CASSDIGVRQPQHF. CDR3 bases: TGTGCCAGCAGTGACATCGGGGTTCGGCAGCCCCAGCATTTT.

The chain uses TRBV7-2 and TRBJ1-4; D unclear. Trimming shortened V by 6 bases and J by 7 bases, and 12 bases separated the two germline ends. The CDR3 contains 13 residues. CDR1 is SGHTA and CDR2 is FQGNSA in the germline V gene. The CDR3 DNA reads TGTGCCAGCAGTAAAGGGTGGGGTGAAAAACTGTTTTTT. Protein product: CASSKGWGEKLFF. The full variable domain, its missing parts supplied by reference TRBV7-2 and TRBJ1-4, is GAGVSQSPSNKVTEKGKDVELRCDPISGHTALYWYRQSLGQGLEFLIYFQGNSAPDKSGLPSDRFSAERTGGSVSTLTIQRTQQEDSAVYLCASSKGWGEKLFFGSGTQLSVL.

V is TRBV2 and J is TRBJ2-1, with a tentative D call TRBD1 (5 bases). CDR3 length: 13 residues. Germline V lookup: CDR1 SNHLY, CDR2 FYNNEI. V lost 11 bases, J lost 4 bases, and 15 bases lay in between. The DNA for the CDR3 is TGTGCCGTCGACAGCTCTATGTACAATGAGCAGTTCTTC. Residues: CAVDSSMYNEQFF.

For the CDR3, the DNA is TGTGCCAGCAGCTTGGACAGGGTCCAGTATGGCTACACCTTC. Its translation is CASSLDRVQYGYTF. This sequence joins TRBV5-6 and TRBJ1-2, with D maybe TRBD1 (6 bases). V lost 0 bases and J lost 5, with 11 bases in between. Germline V gene sequence: CDR1 SGHDT, CDR2 YYEEEE. CDR3 length: 14 amino acids.